This TCR beta chain came from a study of beta chain features in type 1 diabetes. Study findings and constraints: Shorter TCRB CDR3s, moderately but significantly so, marked every one of the four CD4+ subsets in Type 1 diabetes patients. It was possible that PCR favored shorter templates, equally so in patients and controls.

The entirety of the isolated RNA underwent reverse transcription, so expressed TCRB transcripts were sequenced. The table came from immunoSEQ multiplex PCR; TCRdb's copy has only in-frame clones and leaves some out. The sample shows fewer than 650,000 clones, roughly 16% of them seen only once. The length of the CDR3 is 14 residues. Germline CDR1 and CDR2: MDHEN and SYDVKM. V lost 3 bases, J lost 7 bases, and 13 bases lay in between. Concerning this clone itself: Its antigen is not identified.

The clonotype was recovered from a man between 18 and 35 years old in good health. Sequenced input: naive CD4+ T cells from blood. The V call is TRBV28, the J call TRBJ1-5; maybe TRBD1 (5 bases). The CDR3 here is CASSLGQGGQPQHF. CDR3 bases: TGTGCCAGCAGTTTGGGTCAGGGAGGACAGCCCCAGCATTTT. Filled out from reference TRBV28 and TRBJ1-5, the complete variable domain reads DVKVTQSSRYLVKRTGEKVFLECVQDMDHENMFWYRQDPGLGLRLIYFSYDVKMKEKGDIPEGYSVSREKKERFSLILESASTNQTSMYLCASSLGQGGQPQHFGDGTRLSIL.